The T cell receptor (beta chain) under discussion was sequenced for a study of STAT3 mutations in large granular lymphocyte leukemia. On the study more broadly: Immunosuppressive therapy was given to more than half of T-LGLL patients.

Clones were read by immunoSEQ multiplex PCR, and TCRdb kept only the in-frame ones, dropping some. The sample includes more than 10,000 clones, approximately 88% seen only once; the top ten take less than 15%. Details on this clone: The antigen is not known.

Study-wide results and limits: Treatment regimens differed across patients between samplings. All newly emerging clones after therapy were STAT3 wild type. Every T-LGLL patient had at least one immunodominant TCRbeta clonotype. In several patients, dominant TCR clone burden exceeded STAT3 mutant burden, suggesting STAT3 mutation arose secondarily.

The CDR3 contains 11 residues. The germline CDR1 and CDR2 sequences are SNHLY and FYNNEI. V dropped 8 bases and J dropped 6 bases, with 7 bases sitting between them. This sequence was found in a human donor with T large granular lymphocyte leukemia. Some clones in this sample may be carry-over from other donors' samples. Sequencing input: PBMCs. The rearrangement uses TRBV2 and TRBJ1-4; D call uncertain. The CDR3 coding sequence is TGTGCCAGCGGACGGGATGAAAAACTGTTTTTT. It codes for CASGRDEKLFF.